The T cell receptor beta chain described here comes from a study of cytomegalovirus exposure and HLA in healthy donors. Study background: Roughly 180 million T cells yielded 117 million unique TCR beta sequences in earlier analysis. Study-level results: Later analysis demonstrated an association between a missense DCLRE1C variant and TCR beta V- and J-gene trimming. In an earlier analysis, productive rearrangement rates for most beta V segments clustered near 90% or 30%.

Note on this clone: Its antigen is as yet unknown.

Though probably carrying unrecorded immune exposures, donors were nominally healthy at sampling. With 60 Vbeta and 13 Jbeta primers, the PCR was carried out. Measured with immunoSEQ multiplex PCR; TCRdb has only the in-frame clones, and not every one. This table lists roughly 220,000 clones. Germline V lookup: CDR1 SQVTM, CDR2 ANQGSEA. This CDR3 has 14 amino acids. The material sequenced was PBMCs. The source of this sequence is a girl aged 2-15 years in good health and CMV-seropositive. The genes are TRBV29-1 and TRBJ2-5; tentative D call: TRBD2 (6 bases). Matching the DNA end better, TRBJ2-7 makes the J call doubtful. CDR3 bases: TGCAGCGTAAAGCCTACAGCGGACTACTACGAGCAGTACTTC. Translating it yields CSVKPTADYYEQYF.